These 15 T cell receptor beta chains originate from one sample sequenced in a study of T cell responses to AZD1222 COVID-19 vaccine. Using immunoSEQ multiplex PCR, the repertoire was profiled, and TCRdb retains in-frame clones only, with some absent. The sample consists of 110,000 to 150,000 clones, 92% of them appearing once. Sequences were derived from peripheral blood, sampled 28 days after the second AZD1222 dose. These receptors were obtained from an adult who received the AZD1222 COVID-19 vaccine.

The chain has TRBV5-5 and TRBJ1-3; D ambiguous. The CDR3 is made up of 14 amino acids. Trimming removed 2 bases from V and 2 bases from J, with 8 bases in between. CDR1 and CDR2 (germline): SGHKS, YYEKEE (reference sequence). CDR3 in DNA: TGTGCCAGCAGCTTAGGCAGCGCTGGAAACACCATATATTTT. Its translation: CASSLGSAGNTIYF. The variable domain in full, with the rest retrieved from reference TRBV5-5 and TRBJ1-3, is DAGVTQSPTHLIKTRGQQVTLRCSPISGHKSVSWYQQVLGQGPQFIFQYYEKEERGRGNFPDRFSARQFPNYSSELNVNALLLGDSALYLCASSLGSAGNTIYFGEGSWLTVV.

The chain combines TRBV28 with TRBJ2-7, with unresolved D. The CDR3 loop spans 14 amino acids. Trimming pared 7 bases from V and 7 bases from J, leaving 20 bases between. Germline CDR1 MDHEN, CDR2 SYDVKM. The chain's CDR3 is CASTGSSLLGEQYF. The CDR3 nucleotides read TGTGCCAGCACCGGGTCCTCCCTCCTCGGGGAGCAGTACTTC. Variable domain in full (rest from reference TRBV28 and TRBJ2-7): DVKVTQSSRYLVKRTGEKVFLECVQDMDHENMFWYRQDPGLGLRLIYFSYDVKMKEKGDIPEGYSVSREKKERFSLILESASTNQTSMYLCASTGSSLLGEQYFGPGTRLTVT.

This chain links TRBV7-8 with TRBJ1-5; possibly TRBD1 for D (5 bases). The CDR3 totals 16 residues. Germline CDR1 SGHVS, CDR2 FQNEAQ. V was trimmed by 0 bases and J by 6 bases, leaving 15 bases between them. The CDR3 DNA reads as TGTGCCAGCAGCTTAGCCCGGGGGGGGTTGAGTCAGCCCCAGCATTTT. Translation: CASSLARGGLSQPQHF.

This chain's CDR3 is CASSVGGSDTQYF. CDR3 nucleotide sequence: TGTGCCAGCAGTGTAGGGGGCTCGGATACGCAGTATTTT. The chain uses TRBV12-3 or TRBV12-4 and TRBJ2-3; TRBD1 matches 7 bases. J lost 6 bases, V lost 5 bases, and 5 bases had no gene match. The CDR3 runs 13 residues.

The rearrangement links TRBV28 to TRBJ1-4; 7 nucleotides align to TRBD1. The germline CDR1 and CDR2 sequences are MDHEN and SYDVKM. The CDR3 runs 13 residues. Unmatched junction bases numbered 11, after V lost 5 bases and J lost 14 bases. The CDR3 loop reads CASSRYGGQRLFF. The CDR3 nucleotides are TGTGCCAGCAGTCGCTACGGGGGACAGCGGCTGTTTTTT.

The rearrangement joins TRBV6-2 or TRBV6-3 to TRBJ2-2; D uncertain. The CDR3 is 16 residues long. Germline V gene lookup returns CDR1 MNHEY and CDR2 SVGEGT. V lost 3 bases, J lost 5 bases, and 16 bases lay in between. The CDR3 loop is CASSYTPPASTGELFF. DNA of the CDR3: TGTGCCAGCAGTTATACCCCCCCTGCCAGTACCGGGGAGCTGTTTTTT.

J is TRBJ2-3 and V is TRBV19; TRBD1 matches at 11 bases. Germline V lookup: CDR1 LNHDA, CDR2 SQIVND (reference sequence). The length of the CDR3 is 16 residues. V trimming: 3 bases; J trimming: 3 bases; junction bases outside the gene matches: 5. For the CDR3, the DNA is TGTGCCAGTAGTATCGAGGGACAGGGGGTTACAGATACGCAGTATTTT. Protein sequence: CASSIEGQGVTDTQYF.

This clone was detected only a few times. The V and J genes are TRBV13 and TRBJ2-7; 9 bases align to TRBD1. The CDR3 covers 14 residues. The germline CDR1 and CDR2 sequences are PRHDT and FYEKMQ (reference sequence). The junction had 7 bases not matched to a gene; V was cut back by 4 bases and J by 6 bases. This CDR3 reads CASSSGQGKGEQYF. The CDR3 DNA follows: TGTGCCAGCAGCTCCGGACAGGGGAAAGGCGAGCAGTACTTC.

This clone was found once. V gene TRBV18 combines with J gene TRBJ1-2, with D possibly TRBD1 on 5 matching bases. V shed 3 bases and J shed 0 bases, with 8 bases lying between them. Germline V lookup: CDR1 KGHSH, CDR2 LQKENI. There are 14 residues in the CDR3. For the CDR3, the DNA is TGTGCCAGCTCACCGGACATCTCTAACTATGGCTACACCTTC. Translating gives CASSPDISNYGYTF.

The rearrangement links TRBV5-4 to TRBJ1-3; D unclear. The CDR3 extends over 14 amino acids. The V gene lost 0 bases and the J gene lost 1 base, with 5 bases spanning the gap. Germline V CDR1 and CDR2: SGHNT, YYREEE (reference sequence). CDR3 loop: CASSLAPSGNTIYF. CDR3 DNA sequence: TGTGCCAGCAGCTTGGCCCCGTCTGGAAACACCATATATTTT.

The chain recombines TRBV24-1 with TRBJ1-1; no reliable D call. Germline-derived CDR1 and CDR2 are KGHDR and SFDVKD. The ends were cut back, 5 bases at V and 6 bases at J, with 9 bases in the middle. CDR3 length: 12 residues. CDR3: CATSGAGAEAFF. CDR3 nucleotides: TGTGCCACCAGTGGCGCCGGGGCTGAAGCTTTCTTT.

The chain combines TRBV5-1 with TRBJ2-3, with 8 bases aligning to TRBD1. Trimming at V came to 3 bases and at J to 0 bases, leaving 6 bases not matched to a gene. The CDR3 loop spans 16 amino acids. The germline V gene encodes CDR1 SGHRS and CDR2 YFSETQ. CDR3 sequence reads: CASSSARTGSTDTQYF. The CDR3 region has the DNA TGCGCCAGCAGCTCCGCTAGGACAGGGAGCACAGATACGCAGTATTTT.

The chain links TRBV11-2 to TRBJ2-3, with D uncertain. Germline assignment: CDR1 SGHAT and CDR2 FQNNGV. V was trimmed by 4 bases and J by 8 bases, leaving 22 bases between them. This CDR3 is built from 16 residues. CDR3 bases: TGTGCCAGCAGCTCCGATCTTTCACATGGGCGAGTTACGCAGTATTTT. It is translated as CASSSDLSHGRVTQYF.

The rearrangement joins TRBV2 to TRBJ1-5, with 7 bases aligning to TRBD1. The CDR3 length is 13 residues. Looked up from germline, CDR1 is SNHLY and CDR2 is FYNNEI. The V and J ends lost 5 bases and 6 bases, in that order; junction bases with no gene match: 4. As DNA, the CDR3 is TGTGCCAGCAGTATCGACAGGGCTCAGCCCCAGCATTTT. It is translated as CASSIDRAQPQHF.

This clone was seen only a few times. The chain joins TRBV6-6 to TRBJ1-5; no definite D call. Germline assignment: CDR1 MNHNY and CDR2 SVGAGI (reference sequence). Trimming shortened V by 5 bases and J by 4 bases, and 21 bases separated the two germline ends. There are 17 residues in the CDR3. Here the CDR3 DNA reads TGTGCCAGCAGTCGCTACTCAGACCGGCACCTTAATCAGCCCCAGCATTTT. It yields the protein CASSRYSDRHLNQPQHF.